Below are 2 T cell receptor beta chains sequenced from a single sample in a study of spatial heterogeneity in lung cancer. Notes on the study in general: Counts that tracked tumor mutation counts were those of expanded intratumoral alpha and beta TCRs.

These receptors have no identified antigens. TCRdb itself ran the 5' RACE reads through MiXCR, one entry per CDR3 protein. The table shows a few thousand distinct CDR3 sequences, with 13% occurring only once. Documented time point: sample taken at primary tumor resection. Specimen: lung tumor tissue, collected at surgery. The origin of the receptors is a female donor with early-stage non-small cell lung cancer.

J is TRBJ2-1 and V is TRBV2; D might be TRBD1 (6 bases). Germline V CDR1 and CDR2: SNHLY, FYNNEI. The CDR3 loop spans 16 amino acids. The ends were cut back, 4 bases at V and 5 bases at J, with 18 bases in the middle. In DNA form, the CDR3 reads TGTGCCAGCAGTGCCAAACCGGGACAACCAAACAATGAGCAGTTCTTC. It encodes CASSAKPGQPNNEQFF.

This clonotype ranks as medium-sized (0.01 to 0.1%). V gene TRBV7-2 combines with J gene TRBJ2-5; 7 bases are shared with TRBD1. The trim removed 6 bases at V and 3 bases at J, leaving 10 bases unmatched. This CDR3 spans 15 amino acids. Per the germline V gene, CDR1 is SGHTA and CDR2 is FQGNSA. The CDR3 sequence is CASRIVGQPKETQYF. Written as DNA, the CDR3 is TGTGCCAGCAGAATCGTGGGACAGCCCAAAGAGACCCAGTACTTC.